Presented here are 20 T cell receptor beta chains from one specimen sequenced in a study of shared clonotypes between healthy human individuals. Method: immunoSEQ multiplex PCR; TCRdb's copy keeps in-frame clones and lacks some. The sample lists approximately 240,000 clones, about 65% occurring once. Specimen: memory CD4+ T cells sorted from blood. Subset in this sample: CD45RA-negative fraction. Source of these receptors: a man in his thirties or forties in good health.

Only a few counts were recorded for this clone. For the CDR3, the DNA is TGCAGCGCTGAGAGGGACGAAGCTTTCTTT. It encodes CSAERDEAFF. V and J are TRBV29-1 and TRBJ1-1; D possibly corresponds to TRBD1 (5 bases). Germline CDR1 reads SQVTM; CDR2 reads ANQGSEA. The CDR3 covers 10 residues. V lost 7 bases and J 8 bases, leaving 11 bases between the germline ends.

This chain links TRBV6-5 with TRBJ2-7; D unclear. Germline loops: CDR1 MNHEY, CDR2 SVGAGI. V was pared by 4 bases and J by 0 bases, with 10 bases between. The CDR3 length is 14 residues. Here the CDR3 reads CASSSEPFSYEQYF. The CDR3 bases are TGTGCCAGCAGTTCAGAGCCATTCTCCTACGAGCAGTACTTC.

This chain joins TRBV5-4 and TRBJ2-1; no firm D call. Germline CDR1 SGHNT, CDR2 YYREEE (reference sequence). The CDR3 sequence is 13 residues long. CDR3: CATAASSYNEQFF. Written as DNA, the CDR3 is TGTGCTACGGCAGCTAGCTCCTACAATGAGCAGTTCTTC.

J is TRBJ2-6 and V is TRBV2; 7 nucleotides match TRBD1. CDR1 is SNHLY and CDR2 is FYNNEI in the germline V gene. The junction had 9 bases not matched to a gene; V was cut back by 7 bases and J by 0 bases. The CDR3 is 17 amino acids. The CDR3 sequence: CASTPGQSASGANVLTF. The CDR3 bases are TGTGCCAGCACCCCGGGACAGTCTGCCTCTGGGGCCAACGTCCTGACTTTC.

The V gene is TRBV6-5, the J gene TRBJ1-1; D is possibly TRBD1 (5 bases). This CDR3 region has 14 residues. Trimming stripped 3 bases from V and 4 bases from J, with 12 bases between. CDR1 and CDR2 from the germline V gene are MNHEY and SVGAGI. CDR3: CASSYRGRSTEAFF. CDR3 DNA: TGTGCCAGCAGTTATAGGGGTCGGAGCACTGAAGCTTTCTTT.

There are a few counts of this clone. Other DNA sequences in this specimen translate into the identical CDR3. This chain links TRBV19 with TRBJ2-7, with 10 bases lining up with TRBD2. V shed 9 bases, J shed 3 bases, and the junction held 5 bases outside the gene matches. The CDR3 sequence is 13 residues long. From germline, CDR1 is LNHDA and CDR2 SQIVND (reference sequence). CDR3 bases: TGTGCCAGCCGTCTAGCGGGAGACTACGAGCAGTACTTC. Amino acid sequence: CASRLAGDYEQYF.

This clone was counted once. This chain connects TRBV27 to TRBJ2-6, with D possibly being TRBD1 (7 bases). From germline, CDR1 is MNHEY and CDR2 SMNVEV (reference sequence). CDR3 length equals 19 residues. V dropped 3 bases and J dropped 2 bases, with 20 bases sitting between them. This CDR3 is CASSFGGQRLRAGANVLTF. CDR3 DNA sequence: TGTGCCAGCAGTTTCGGGGGACAGAGACTTCGGGCTGGGGCCAACGTCCTGACTTTC.

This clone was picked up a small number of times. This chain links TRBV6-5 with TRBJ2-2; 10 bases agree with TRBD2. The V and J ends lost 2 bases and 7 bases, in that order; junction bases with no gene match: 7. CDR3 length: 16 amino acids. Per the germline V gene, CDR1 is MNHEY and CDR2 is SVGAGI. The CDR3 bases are TGTGCCAGCAGTTACGGGGGACTAGCGCTCGGCGGGGAGCTGTTTTTT. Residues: CASSYGGLALGGELFF.

The CDR3 region has the DNA TGTGCCAGCTCACTAAAAGGACTAGCGGACTACAATGAGCAGTTCTTC. Protein: CASSLKGLADYNEQFF. The chain combines TRBV18 with TRBJ2-1; 10 bases match TRBD2. The length of the CDR3 is 16 residues. J was trimmed by 3 bases and V by 4 bases; bases with no gene match: 6. From germline, CDR1 is KGHSH and CDR2 LQKENI.

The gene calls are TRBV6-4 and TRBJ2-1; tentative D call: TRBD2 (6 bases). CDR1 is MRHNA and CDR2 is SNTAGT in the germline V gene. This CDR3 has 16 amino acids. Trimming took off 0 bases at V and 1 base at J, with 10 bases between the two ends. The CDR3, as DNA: TGTGCCAGCAGTGACTCGATGGCGGGATCCTACAATGAGCAGTTCTTC. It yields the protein CASSDSMAGSYNEQFF.

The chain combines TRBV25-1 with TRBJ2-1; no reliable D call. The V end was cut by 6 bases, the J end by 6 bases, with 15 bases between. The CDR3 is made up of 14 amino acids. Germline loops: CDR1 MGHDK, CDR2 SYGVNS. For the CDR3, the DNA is TGTGCCAGCAGCCCGGCAGGAACACTCAATGAGCAGTTCTTC. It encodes CASSPAGTLNEQFF.

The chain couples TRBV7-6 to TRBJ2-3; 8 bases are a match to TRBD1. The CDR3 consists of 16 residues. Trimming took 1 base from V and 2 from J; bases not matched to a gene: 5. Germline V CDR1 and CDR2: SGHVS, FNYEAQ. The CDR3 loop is CASSLGGQGATDTQYF. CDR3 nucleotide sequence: TGTGCCAGCAGCTTAGGTGGACAGGGAGCCACAGATACGCAGTATTTT. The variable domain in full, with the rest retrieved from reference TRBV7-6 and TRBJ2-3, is GAGVSQSPRYKVTKRGQDVALRCDPISGHVSLYWYRQALGQGPEFLTYFNYEAQQDKSGLPNDRFSAERPEGSISTLTIQRTEQRDSAMYRCASSLGGQGATDTQYFGPGTRLTVL.

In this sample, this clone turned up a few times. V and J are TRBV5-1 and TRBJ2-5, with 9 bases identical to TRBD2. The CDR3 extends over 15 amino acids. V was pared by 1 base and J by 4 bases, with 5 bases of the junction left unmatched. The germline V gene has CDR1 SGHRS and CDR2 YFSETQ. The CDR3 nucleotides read TGCGCCAGCAGCTTGTCTTTAGCGGGAGTAGAGACCCAGTACTTC. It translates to CASSLSLAGVETQYF.

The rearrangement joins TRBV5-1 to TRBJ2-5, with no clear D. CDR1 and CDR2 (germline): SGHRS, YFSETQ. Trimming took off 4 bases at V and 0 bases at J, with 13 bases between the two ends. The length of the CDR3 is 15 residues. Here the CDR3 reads CASSLSVGDQETQYF. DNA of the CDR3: TGCGCCAGCAGCCTGTCGGTTGGGGACCAAGAGACCCAGTACTTC.

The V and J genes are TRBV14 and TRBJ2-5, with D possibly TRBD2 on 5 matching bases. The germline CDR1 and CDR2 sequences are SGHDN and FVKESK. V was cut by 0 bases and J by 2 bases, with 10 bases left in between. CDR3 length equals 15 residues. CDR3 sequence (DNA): TGTGCCAGCAGCCAAGACTACCGGACTCAAGAGACCCAGTACTTC. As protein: CASSQDYRTQETQYF. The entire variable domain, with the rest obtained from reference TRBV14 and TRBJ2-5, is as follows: EAGVTQFPSHSVIEKGQTVTLRCDPISGHDNLYWYRRVMGKEIKFLLHFVKESKQDESGMPNNRFLAERTGGTYSTLKVQPAELEDSGVYFCASSQDYRTQETQYFGPGTRLLVL.

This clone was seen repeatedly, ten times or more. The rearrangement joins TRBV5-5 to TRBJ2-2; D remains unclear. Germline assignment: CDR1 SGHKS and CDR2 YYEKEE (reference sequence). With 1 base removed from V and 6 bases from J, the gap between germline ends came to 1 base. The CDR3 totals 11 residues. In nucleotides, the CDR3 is TGTGCCAGCAGCTTGTCCGGGGAGCTGTTTTTT. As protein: CASSLSGELFF. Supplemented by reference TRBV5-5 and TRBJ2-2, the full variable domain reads DAGVTQSPTHLIKTRGQQVTLRCSPISGHKSVSWYQQVLGQGPQFIFQYYEKEERGRGNFPDRFSARQFPNYSSELNVNALLLGDSALYLCASSLSGELFFGEGSRLTVL.

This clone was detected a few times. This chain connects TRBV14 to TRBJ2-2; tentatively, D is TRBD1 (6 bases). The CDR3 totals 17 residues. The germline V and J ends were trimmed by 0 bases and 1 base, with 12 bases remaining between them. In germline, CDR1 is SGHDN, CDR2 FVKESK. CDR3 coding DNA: TGTGCCAGCAGCCAAGATAGGGGGTTCTTGAACACCGGGGAGCTGTTTTTT. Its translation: CASSQDRGFLNTGELFF.

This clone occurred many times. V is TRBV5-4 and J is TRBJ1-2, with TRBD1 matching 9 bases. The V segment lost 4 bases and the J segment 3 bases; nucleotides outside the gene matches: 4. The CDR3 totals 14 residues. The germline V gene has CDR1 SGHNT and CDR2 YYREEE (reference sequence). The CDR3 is CASSLDRGYYGYTF. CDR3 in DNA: TGTGCCAGCAGCCTTGACAGGGGGTACTATGGCTACACCTTC.

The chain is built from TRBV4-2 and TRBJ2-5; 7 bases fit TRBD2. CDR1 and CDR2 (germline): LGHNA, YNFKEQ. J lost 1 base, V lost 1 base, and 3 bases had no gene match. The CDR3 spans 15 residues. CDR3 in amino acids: CASSQGASGQETQYF. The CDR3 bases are TGTGCCAGCAGCCAAGGGGCTAGCGGCCAAGAGACCCAGTACTTC.

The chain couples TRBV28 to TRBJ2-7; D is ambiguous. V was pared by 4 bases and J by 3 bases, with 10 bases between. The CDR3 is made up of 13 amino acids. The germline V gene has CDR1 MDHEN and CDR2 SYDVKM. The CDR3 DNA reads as TGTGCCAGCAGTTCTGGTGAACACTACGAGCAGTACTTC. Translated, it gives CASSSGEHYEQYF.